This note documents a single T cell receptor beta chain sequence. As yet, its antigen is unknown. Data came from immunoSEQ multiplex PCR; TCRdb stores just in-frame clones and leaves some out. The sample shows some 320,000 clones, around 83% of them seen only once. The data stem from a study of Ad26.COV2.S vaccination and SARS-CoV-2 variants. Treatment described: approximately 18 received Ad26.COV2.S at low or high dose, single or two shots; about 5 received placebo; per-sample allocation not given. Samples came from day 63 after the first vaccine or placebo injection. Donation was by an adult aged 18-55 years who was in Boston. V shed 3 bases and J shed 1 base, with 9 bases lying between them. Germline assignment: CDR1 SGHVS and CDR2 FQNEAQ. CDR3 length equals 14 residues. Whole-study findings and limits: Measurements of TCR breadth and depth may have given underestimates of the total T cell responses. Post-vaccination breadth of spike-specific CD8+ and CD4+ T cell responses was reportedly substantial.

The clonotype originates from a person aged 18-60 years who received the Ad26.COV2.S COVID-19 vaccine or a placebo. The material was peripheral blood, obtained in a trial of Ad26.COV2.S vaccine versus placebo. V usage is TRBV7-8 and J usage is TRBJ1-2; no clear D gene. The CDR3 sequence is CASSFQESNYGYTF. The CDR3 DNA reads as TGTGCCAGCAGCTTTCAGGAGAGTAACTATGGCTACACCTTC.